This TCR beta chain was sequenced during a study of metastatic and nonmetastatic thyroid tumors. Using MiXCR, TCRdb reanalyzed the PCR reads. The profile shows some 10,000 clones, 25% to 35% of them singletons. Findings and caveats of the study: Reportedly, malignant thyroid tumors had significantly higher TCR beta diversity than benign nodules, in blood and tumor.

V lost 6 bases and J lost 1, with 15 bases in between. The CDR3 length is 15 residues. CDR1 and CDR2 from the germline V gene are MNHNS and SASEGT. This clone was seen a handful of times. Its cognate antigen is unknown. Thyroid surgery took place with no prior treatment in any patient. This receptor was identified in a male donor with papillary thyroid cancer or a benign thyroid nodule (not recorded which). Some clones in this sample may be carry-over from other donors' samples. The chain couples TRBV6-1 to TRBJ1-1; D perhaps matches TRBD1 (5 bases). What was sequenced was tumor tissue. CDR3 nucleotide sequence: TGTGCCAGCAGCTTAGGGGAGATGAGGAACACTGAAGCTTTCTTT. It encodes CASSLGEMRNTEAFF.